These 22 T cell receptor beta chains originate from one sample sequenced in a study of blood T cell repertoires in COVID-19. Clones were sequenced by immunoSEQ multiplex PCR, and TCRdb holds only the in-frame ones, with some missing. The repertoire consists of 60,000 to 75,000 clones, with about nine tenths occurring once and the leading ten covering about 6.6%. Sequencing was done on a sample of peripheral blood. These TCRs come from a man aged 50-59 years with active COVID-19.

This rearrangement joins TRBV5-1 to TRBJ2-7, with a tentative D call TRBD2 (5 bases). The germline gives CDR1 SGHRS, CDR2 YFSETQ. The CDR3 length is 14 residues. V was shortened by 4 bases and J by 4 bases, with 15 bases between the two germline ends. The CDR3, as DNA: TGCGCCAGCAGCATCGCACCCTCGGGATACGAGCAGTACTTC. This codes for CASSIAPSGYEQYF.

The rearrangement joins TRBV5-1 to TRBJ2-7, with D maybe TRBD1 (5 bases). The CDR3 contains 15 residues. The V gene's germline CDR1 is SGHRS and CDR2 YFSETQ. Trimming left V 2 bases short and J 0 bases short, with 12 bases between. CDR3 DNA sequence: TGCGCCAGCAGCTTCCTTGAGGACAACTCCTACGAGCAGTACTTC. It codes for CASSFLEDNSYEQYF. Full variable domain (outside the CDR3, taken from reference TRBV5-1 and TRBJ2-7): KAGVTQTPRYLIKTRGQQVTLSCSPISGHRSVSWYQQTPGQGLQFLFEYFSETQRNKGNFPGRFSGRQFSNSRSEMNVSTLELGDSALYLCASSFLEDNSYEQYFGPGTRLTVT.

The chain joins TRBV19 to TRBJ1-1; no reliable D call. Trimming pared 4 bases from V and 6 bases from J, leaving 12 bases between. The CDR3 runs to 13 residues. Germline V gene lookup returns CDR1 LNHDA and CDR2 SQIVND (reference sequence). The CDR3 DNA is TGTGCCAGTAGTAGCGGTCGGAGTTCTGAAGCTTTCTTT. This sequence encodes CASSSGRSSEAFF.

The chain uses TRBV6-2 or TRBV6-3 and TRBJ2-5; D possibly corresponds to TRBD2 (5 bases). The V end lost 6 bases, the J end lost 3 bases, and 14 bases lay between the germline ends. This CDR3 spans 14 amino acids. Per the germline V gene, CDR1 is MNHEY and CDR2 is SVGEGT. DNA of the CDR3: TGTGCCAGCAGACCTGACTGGGGAGAAGAGACCCAGTACTTC. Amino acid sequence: CASRPDWGEETQYF.

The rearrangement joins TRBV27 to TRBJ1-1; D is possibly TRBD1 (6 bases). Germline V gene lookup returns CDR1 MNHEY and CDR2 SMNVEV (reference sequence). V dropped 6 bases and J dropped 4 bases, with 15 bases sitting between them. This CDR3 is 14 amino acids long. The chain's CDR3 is CASRWTERGTEAFF. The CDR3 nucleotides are TGTGCCAGCAGATGGACAGAGCGGGGCACTGAAGCTTTCTTT.

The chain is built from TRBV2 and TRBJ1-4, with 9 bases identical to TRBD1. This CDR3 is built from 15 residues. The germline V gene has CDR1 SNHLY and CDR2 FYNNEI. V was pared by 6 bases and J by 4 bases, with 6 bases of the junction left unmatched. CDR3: CASSPGTGLNEKLFF. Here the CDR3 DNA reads TGTGCCAGCAGCCCCGGGACAGGGCTTAATGAAAAACTGTTTTTT. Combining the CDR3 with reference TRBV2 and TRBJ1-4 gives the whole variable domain EPEVTQTPSHQVTQMGQEVILRCVPISNHLYFYWYRQILGQKVEFLVSFYNNEISEKSEIFDDQFSVERPDGSNFTLKIRSTKLEDSAMYFCASSPGTGLNEKLFFGSGTQLSVL.

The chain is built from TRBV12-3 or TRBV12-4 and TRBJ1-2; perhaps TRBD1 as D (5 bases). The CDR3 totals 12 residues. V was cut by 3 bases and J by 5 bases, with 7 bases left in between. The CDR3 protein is CASSFGGYGYTF. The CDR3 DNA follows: TGTGCCAGCAGTTTCGGGGGGTATGGCTACACCTTC.

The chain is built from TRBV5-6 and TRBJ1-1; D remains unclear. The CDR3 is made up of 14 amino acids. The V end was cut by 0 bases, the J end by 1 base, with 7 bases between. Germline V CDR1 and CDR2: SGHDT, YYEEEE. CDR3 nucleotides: TGTGCCAGCAGCTTGGCCTCGGGGAACACTGAAGCTTTCTTT. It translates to CASSLASGNTEAFF.

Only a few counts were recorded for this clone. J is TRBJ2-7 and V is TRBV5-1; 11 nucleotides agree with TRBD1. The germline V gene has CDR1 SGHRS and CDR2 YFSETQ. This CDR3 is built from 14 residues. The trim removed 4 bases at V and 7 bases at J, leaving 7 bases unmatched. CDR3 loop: CASSLRTGGWEQYF. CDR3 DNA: TGCGCCAGCAGCCTACGGACAGGGGGCTGGGAGCAGTACTTC.

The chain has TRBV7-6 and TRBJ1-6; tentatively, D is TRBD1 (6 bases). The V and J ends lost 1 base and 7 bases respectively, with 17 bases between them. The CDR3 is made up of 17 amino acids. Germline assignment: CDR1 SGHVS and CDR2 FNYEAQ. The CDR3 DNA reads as TGTGCCAGCAGCTTAGTCGGGGGGGGCCCGGGGAATTCACCCCTCCACTTT. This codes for CASSLVGGGPGNSPLHF. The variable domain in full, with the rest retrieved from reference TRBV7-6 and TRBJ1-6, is GAGVSQSPRYKVTKRGQDVALRCDPISGHVSLYWYRQALGQGPEFLTYFNYEAQQDKSGLPNDRFSAERPEGSISTLTIQRTEQRDSAMYRCASSLVGGGPGNSPLHFGNGTRLTVT.

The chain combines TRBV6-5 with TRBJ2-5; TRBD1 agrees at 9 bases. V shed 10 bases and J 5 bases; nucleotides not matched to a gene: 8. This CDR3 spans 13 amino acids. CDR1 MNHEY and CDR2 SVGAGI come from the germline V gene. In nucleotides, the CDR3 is TGTGCCACGGGGACAGGGATGAGGGAGACCCAGTACTTC. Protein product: CATGTGMRETQYF.

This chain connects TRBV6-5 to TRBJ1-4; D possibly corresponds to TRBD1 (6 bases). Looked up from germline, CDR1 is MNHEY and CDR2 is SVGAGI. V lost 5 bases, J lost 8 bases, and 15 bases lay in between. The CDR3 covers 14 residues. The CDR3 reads CASSLTGLGEKLFF. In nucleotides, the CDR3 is TGTGCCAGCAGTCTGACAGGCCTAGGGGAAAAACTGTTTTTT.

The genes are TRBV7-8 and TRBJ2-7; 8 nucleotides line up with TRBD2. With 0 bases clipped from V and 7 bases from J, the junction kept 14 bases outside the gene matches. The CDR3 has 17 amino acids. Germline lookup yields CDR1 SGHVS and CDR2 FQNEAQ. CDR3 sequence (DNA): TGTGCCAGCAGCTTAGCTTCTATTAGCGGGAATACGGGGGAGCAGTACTTC. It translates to CASSLASISGNTGEQYF. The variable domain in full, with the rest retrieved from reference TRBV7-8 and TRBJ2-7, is GAGVSQSPRYKVAKRGQDVALRCDPISGHVSLFWYQQALGQGPEFLTYFQNEAQLDKSGLPSDRFFAERPEGSVSTLKIQRTQQEDSAVYLCASSLASISGNTGEQYFGPGTRLTVT.

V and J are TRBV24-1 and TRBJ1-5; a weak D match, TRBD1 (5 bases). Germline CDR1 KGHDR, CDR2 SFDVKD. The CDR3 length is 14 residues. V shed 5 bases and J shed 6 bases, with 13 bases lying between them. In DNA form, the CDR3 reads TGTGCCACCAGTGGTGGAGGGGTCGCTCAGCCCCAGCATTTT. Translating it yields CATSGGGVAQPQHF.

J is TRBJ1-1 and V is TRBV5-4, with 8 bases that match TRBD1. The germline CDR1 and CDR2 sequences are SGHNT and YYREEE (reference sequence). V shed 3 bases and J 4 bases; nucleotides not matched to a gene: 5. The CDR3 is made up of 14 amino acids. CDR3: CASSSGGGSTEAFF. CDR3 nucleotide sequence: TGTGCCAGCAGCTCAGGGGGCGGGAGCACTGAAGCTTTCTTT.

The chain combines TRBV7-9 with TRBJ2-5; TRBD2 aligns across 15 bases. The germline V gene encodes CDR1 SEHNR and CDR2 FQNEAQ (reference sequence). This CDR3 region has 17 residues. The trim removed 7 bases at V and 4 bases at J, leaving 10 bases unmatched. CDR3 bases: TGTGCCAGCACCCTAAGGACTAGCGGGAGGGGACGAGAGACCCAGTACTTC. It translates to CASTLRTSGRGRETQYF.

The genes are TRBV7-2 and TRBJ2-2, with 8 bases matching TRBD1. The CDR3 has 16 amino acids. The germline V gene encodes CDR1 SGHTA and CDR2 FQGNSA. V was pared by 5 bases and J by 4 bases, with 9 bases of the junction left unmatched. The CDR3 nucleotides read TGTGCCAGCAGCCCCCGACAGGGGTTGGGCACCGGGGAGCTGTTTTTT. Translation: CASSPRQGLGTGELFF.

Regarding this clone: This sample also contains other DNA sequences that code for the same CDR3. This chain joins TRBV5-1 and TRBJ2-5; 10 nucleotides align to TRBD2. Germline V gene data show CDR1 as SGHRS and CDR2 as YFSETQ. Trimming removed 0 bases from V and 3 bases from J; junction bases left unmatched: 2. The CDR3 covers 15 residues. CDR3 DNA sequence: TGCGCCAGCAGCTTGGGGCTAGCGGGAGAAGAGACCCAGTACTTC. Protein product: CASSLGLAGEETQYF.

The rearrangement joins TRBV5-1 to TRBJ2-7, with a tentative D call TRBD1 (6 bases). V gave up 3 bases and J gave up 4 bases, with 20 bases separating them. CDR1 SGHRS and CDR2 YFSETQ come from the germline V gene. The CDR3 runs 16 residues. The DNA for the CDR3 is TGCGCCAGCAGCTCAACAGGGACCGGACCACCATACGAGCAGTACTTC. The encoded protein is CASSSTGTGPPYEQYF.

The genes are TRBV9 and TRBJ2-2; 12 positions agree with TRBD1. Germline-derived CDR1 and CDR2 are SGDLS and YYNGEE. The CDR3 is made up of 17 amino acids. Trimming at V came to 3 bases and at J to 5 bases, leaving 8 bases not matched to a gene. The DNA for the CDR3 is TGTGCCAGCAGCGCCAGACGGGACAGGGGGCGAACCGGGGAGCTGTTTTTT. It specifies CASSARRDRGRTGELFF.

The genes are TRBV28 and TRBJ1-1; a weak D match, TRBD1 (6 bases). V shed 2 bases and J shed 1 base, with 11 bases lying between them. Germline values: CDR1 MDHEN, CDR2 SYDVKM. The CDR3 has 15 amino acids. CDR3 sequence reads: CASSLMGAQNTEAFF. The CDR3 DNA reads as TGTGCCAGCAGTTTAATGGGGGCCCAGAACACTGAAGCTTTCTTT. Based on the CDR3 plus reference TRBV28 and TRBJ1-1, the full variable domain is DVKVTQSSRYLVKRTGEKVFLECVQDMDHENMFWYRQDPGLGLRLIYFSYDVKMKEKGDIPEGYSVSREKKERFSLILESASTNQTSMYLCASSLMGAQNTEAFFGQGTRLTVV.

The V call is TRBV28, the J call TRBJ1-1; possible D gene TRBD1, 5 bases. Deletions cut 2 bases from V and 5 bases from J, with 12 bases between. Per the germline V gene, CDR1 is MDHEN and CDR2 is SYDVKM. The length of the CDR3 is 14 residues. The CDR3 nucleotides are TGTGCCAGCAGTTTAAACAGGCTATTGACTGAAGCTTTCTTT. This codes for CASSLNRLLTEAFF.